The 13 T cell receptor beta chains reported below all come from one sample, sequenced in a study of T cell responses to AZD1222 COVID-19 vaccine. TCRdb keeps only in-frame clones here, not all; method: immunoSEQ multiplex PCR. This sample has 100,000 to 150,000 clones; about nine tenths occur once, and the top ten carry under 1.2%. The sequences come from peripheral blood, collected 28 days after the second AZD1222 dose. The receptors derive from an adult who received the AZD1222 COVID-19 vaccine.

The chain joins TRBV4-2 to TRBJ2-1, with TRBD2 matching over 11 bases. The CDR3 has 20 residues. Germline assignment: CDR1 LGHNA and CDR2 YNFKEQ. The J segment lost 4 bases and the V segment lost 2 bases, leaving 16 bases of the junction unmatched. CDR3 protein: CASSQQNRRGLAEGYNEQFF. The CDR3 coding sequence is TGTGCCAGCAGCCAACAAAACAGAAGGGGACTAGCGGAGGGTTACAATGAGCAGTTCTTC.

The V call is TRBV5-1, the J call TRBJ1-2; 8 bases align to TRBD1. The CDR3 has 13 amino acids. The germline CDR1 and CDR2 sequences are SGHRS and YFSETQ. V shed 2 bases and J 13 bases; nucleotides not matched to a gene: 10. CDR3 region: CASSFLSGGRGTF. DNA for the CDR3: TGCGCCAGCAGCTTTCTATCAGGGGGCCGGGGCACCTTC.

The chain links TRBV5-1 to TRBJ1-1, with TRBD1 matching over 7 bases. J gave up 3 bases and V 1 base, and 0 bases lay outside the gene matches. CDR3 length equals 13 residues. Germline CDR1 SGHRS, CDR2 YFSETQ. The CDR3 nucleotides read TGCGCCAGCAGCTTGACAGGGGACACTGAAGCTTTCTTT. Amino acid sequence: CASSLTGDTEAFF.

The genes are TRBV15 and TRBJ2-1; possible D gene TRBD1, 5 bases. This CDR3 is built from 15 residues. Germline V gene data show CDR1 as LNHNV and CDR2 as YYDKDF (reference sequence). Between the trimmed V and J ends, which lost 1 base and 4 bases, there was a span of 11 bases. As DNA, the CDR3 is TGTGCCACCAGCAGAGCTGCAGGGATGTACAATGAGCAGTTCTTC. Amino acid sequence: CATSRAAGMYNEQFF.

This chain uses TRBV3-1 (or the pseudogene TRBV3-2) with TRBJ2-7, with a possible D match to TRBD2 (5 bases). V gave up 5 bases and J gave up 0 bases, with 11 bases separating them. Germline CDR1 LGHDT, CDR2 YNNKEL (reference sequence). The CDR3 runs 14 residues. The DNA for the CDR3 is TGTGCCAGCAGCTTACTAGAGGCCTCCTACGAGCAGTACTTC. Translation: CASSLLEASYEQYF.

The J gene is TRBJ1-2, the V gene TRBV3-1 (or the pseudogene TRBV3-2), with 7 bases identical to TRBD1. J lost 6 bases, V lost 0 bases, and 13 bases had no gene match. The CDR3 runs to 17 residues. Germline V gene data show CDR1 as LGHDT and CDR2 as YNNKEL (reference sequence). The CDR3: CASSQDPQGVVLNGYTF. The CDR3 region has the DNA TGTGCCAGCAGCCAAGATCCCCAGGGGGTAGTCTTAAATGGCTACACCTTC.

The chain employs TRBV29-1 and TRBJ2-5; D unresolved. The CDR3 runs to 14 residues. The germline gives CDR1 SQVTM, CDR2 ANQGSEA. Trimming removed 6 bases at V and 5 bases at J, with 19 bases between. The CDR3 DNA reads TGCAGCGTAAAGACACGGATCTTGTCGGAGACCCAGTACTTC. Its protein product is CSVKTRILSETQYF.

The V and J genes are TRBV6-5 and TRBJ2-1, with D unresolved. This CDR3 is built from 12 residues. The ends were cut back, 4 bases at V and 2 bases at J, with 3 bases in the middle. Germline V CDR1 and CDR2: MNHEY, SVGAGI. CDR3 in amino acids: CASSSPYNEQFF. The CDR3 DNA reads TGTGCCAGCAGTTCCCCCTACAATGAGCAGTTCTTC.

J is TRBJ2-3 and V is TRBV4-1; the match to TRBD1 covers 7 bases. CDR1 is MGHRA, CDR2 YSYEKL, per germline. J was trimmed by 5 bases and V by 3 bases; bases with no gene match: 14. The CDR3 is made up of 17 amino acids. The CDR3 sequence is CASSQVAGTAFGDTQYF. The CDR3 nucleotides are TGCGCCAGCAGCCAGGTAGCCGGGACAGCTTTTGGAGATACGCAGTATTTT.

Written as DNA, the CDR3 is TGTGCCAGCAGAGCCCAAAGCTCCTACAATGAGCAGTTCTTC. Translating gives CASRAQSSYNEQFF. This chain uses TRBV11-2 with TRBJ2-1; no clear D gene. Germline CDR1 and CDR2: SGHAT and FQNNGV. V was clipped by 6 bases and J by 0 bases, with 9 bases between them. CDR3 length equals 14 residues. Together with reference TRBV11-2 and TRBJ2-1, the CDR3 gives the full variable domain: EAGVAQSPRYKIIEKRQSVAFWCNPISGHATLYWYQQILGQGPKLLIQFQNNGVVDDSQLPKDRFSAERLKGVDSTLKIQPAKLEDSAVYLCASRAQSSYNEQFFGPGTRLTVL.

This chain links TRBV6-6 with TRBJ2-1; D is perhaps TRBD2 (5 bases). V lost 2 bases and J 0 bases, leaving 8 bases between the germline ends. The CDR3 contains 15 residues. CDR1 is MNHNY, CDR2 SVGAGI, per germline (reference sequence). The CDR3 nucleotides read TGTGCCAGCAGTTACACGGGGAGCTCCTACAATGAGCAGTTCTTC. Translated, it gives CASSYTGSSYNEQFF.

The rearrangement uses TRBV4-1 and TRBJ1-6; D unclear. Germline assignment: CDR1 MGHRA and CDR2 YSYEKL. Trimming pared 4 bases from V and 7 bases from J, leaving 17 bases between. The CDR3 is made up of 16 amino acids. As DNA, the CDR3 is TGCGCCAGCAGCCTTAGCGTAATGGCCCCAAATTCACCCCTCCACTTT. This encodes CASSLSVMAPNSPLHF.

Details on this clone: The same CDR3 can be traced to other DNA sequences in this sample. V and J are TRBV29-1 and TRBJ2-3; maybe TRBD2 (5 bases). CDR3 length equals 13 residues. CDR1 is SQVTM, CDR2 ANQGSEA, per germline. V lost 3 bases, J lost 1 base, and 8 bases lay in between. The CDR3 coding sequence is TGCAGCGTTGATGCCGGGGGCACAGATACGCAGTATTTT. As protein: CSVDAGGTDTQYF.